This T cell receptor beta chain derives from a study of T cell repertoires in aging, cancer and after chemotherapy. On the study more broadly: The whole study produced a dataset of some 10 million TCR reads.

Study conclusions and caveats: Loss of evenness, beyond lost richness, contributed to age-related TCR diversity decline in cancer patients. The repertoire data cannot show anything about immunological memory following chemotherapy.

A mixed TRB-A/B primer pool amplified rearranged TRB by multiplex touch-down PCR. TCRdb re-derived calls from the multiplex PCR reads in MiXCR, one entry per CDR3 protein. Altogether around 10,000 distinct CDR3 sequences are present, under 40% being singletons, with the ten largest covering roughly 8.2%. Comments on this clonotype: Its antigen remains unidentified.

The CDR3 is made up of 14 amino acids. The ends were cut back, 5 bases at V and 4 bases at J, with 14 bases in the middle. The V gene's germline CDR1 is MRHNA and CDR2 SNTAGT. TCR beta rearrangements were amplified from peripheral blood genomic DNA. The clonotype originates from a human donor in good health. This rearrangement joins TRBV6-4 to TRBJ1-1; possibly TRBD1 for D (5 bases). The sample comprised blood. The CDR3 region is CASSQGVDITEAFF. CDR3 in DNA: TGTGCCAGCAGTCAAGGGGTCGATATCACTGAAGCTTTCTTT.